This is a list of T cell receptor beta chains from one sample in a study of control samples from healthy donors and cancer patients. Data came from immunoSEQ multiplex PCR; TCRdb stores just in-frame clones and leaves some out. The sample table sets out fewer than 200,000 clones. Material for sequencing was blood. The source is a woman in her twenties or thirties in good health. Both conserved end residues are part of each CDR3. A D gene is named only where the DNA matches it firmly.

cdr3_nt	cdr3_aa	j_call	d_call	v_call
TGTGCCAGCAGCGTGGGGGGGTACGGTACCTACGAGCAGTACTTC	CASSVGGYGTYEQYF	TRBJ2-7	TRBD2	TRBV9
TGCGCCAGCAGCCAGGTGGGGGTAGGGCACTTTAACACTGAAGCTTTCTTT	CASSQVGVGHFNTEAFF	TRBJ1-1	NA	TRBV4-1
TGTGCCAGCAGCTTGACAGTAAGCTCCTACAATGAGCAGTTCTTC	CASSLTVSSYNEQFF	TRBJ2-1	NA	TRBV7-2
TGTGCCAGTAGGGTCCAGGTGGGCACAGATACGCAGTATTTT	CASRVQVGTDTQYF	TRBJ2-3	NA	TRBV19
TGCGCCAGCAGCCGGTTAGGGGGCACTAATGAAAAACTGTTTTTT	CASSRLGGTNEKLFF	TRBJ1-4	TRBD1	TRBV5-1
TGTGCCAGCAGTTTACAGGGGGAGGATACGCAGTATTTT	CASSLQGEDTQYF	TRBJ2-3	TRBD1	TRBV28
TGCAGCGCGGGACAGGTTAACACCGGGGAGCTGTTTTTT	CSAGQVNTGELFF	TRBJ2-2	TRBD1	TRBV29-1
TGTGCCAGCAGTTTACTAGGGAGAAGCACAGATACGCAGTATTTT	CASSLLGRSTDTQYF	TRBJ2-3	NA	TRBV28
TGTGCCAGCAGCGTAGTGGCCGTGAACACTGAAGCTTTCTTT	CASSVVAVNTEAFF	TRBJ1-1	NA	TRBV9
TGTGCCAGCCGGACCAACTATGGCTACACCTTC	CASRTNYGYTF	TRBJ1-2	NA	TRBV28
TGTGCCAGCAGCCAAGGGGGGGACTACGAGCAGTACTTC	CASSQGGDYEQYF	TRBJ2-7	NA	TRBV4-2
TGTGCCAGCAGCACAGGTCCGAATGGCTACACCTTC	CASSTGPNGYTF	TRBJ1-2	NA	TRBV3-1/TRBV3-2
TGTGCCAGTATGACAGGGTGGGATGGCTACACCTTC	CASMTGWDGYTF	TRBJ1-2	TRBD1	TRBV28
TGTGCCAGCTCAACGGTGGGATCGGGGGCAAGCAATGAGCAGTTCTTC	CASSTVGSGASNEQFF	TRBJ2-1	NA	TRBV18
TGTGCCAGCAGCCAAGAGACTAGCGGGGCCGCGAACACCGGGGAGCTGTTTTTT	CASSQETSGAANTGELFF	TRBJ2-2	TRBD2	TRBV4-2
TGTGCCAGCAGTGAACAGTTTGGCGGGGCCTACGAGCAGTACTTC	CASSEQFGGAYEQYF	TRBJ2-7	NA	TRBV6-4
TGTGCCAGCAGCTTAGGACGGGCTAATGAAAAACTGTTTTTT	CASSLGRANEKLFF	TRBJ1-4	NA	TRBV13
TGTGCCAGCAGCTTAGTCCGACTAGCGGGTGTCGGGGAGCTGTTTTTT	CASSLVRLAGVGELFF	TRBJ2-2	TRBD2	TRBV11-3
TGTGCCAGCAGCCAAGGACTAGCGTTCTCAGATACGCAGTATTTT	CASSQGLAFSDTQYF	TRBJ2-3	TRBD2	TRBV3-1/TRBV3-2
TGTGCCAGCAGTCACACCGGCACCGGGGAGCTGTTTTTT	CASSHTGTGELFF	TRBJ2-2	NA	TRBV27
TGTGCCAGCACTTATGCAGGCAGCTCCTATAATTCACCCCTCCACTTT	CASTYAGSSYNSPLHF	TRBJ1-6	NA	TRBV2
TGTGCCAGCAGTCAGGGACTAGCGGGGCGCAATGAGCAGTTCTTC	CASSQGLAGRNEQFF	TRBJ2-1	TRBD2	TRBV28
TGTGCCAGCAGCCAATCTGGACGGATAAATTCACCCCTCCACTTT	CASSQSGRINSPLHF	TRBJ1-6	NA	TRBV4-2
TGCGCCAGCAGCCAGTTCAGGGGAGTTGAGACTGAAGCTTTCTTT	CASSQFRGVETEAFF	TRBJ1-1	NA	TRBV4-1
TGTGCCAGCAGCTTAGTCGACAGGGCTACCGGGGAGCTGTTTTTT	CASSLVDRATGELFF	TRBJ2-2	TRBD1	TRBV11-2
TGTGCCAGCAGTGGAGGCGGGGTTGGGGAAAAACTGTTTTTT	CASSGGGVGEKLFF	TRBJ1-4	NA	TRBV2
TGTGCCAGCAGCTTAGGGGTCAGAACCTACGAGCAGTACTTC	CASSLGVRTYEQYF	TRBJ2-7	NA	TRBV7-2
TGCGCCAGCAGCCCATACGCTGGGACAGTGAACACTGAAGCTTTCTTT	CASSPYAGTVNTEAFF	TRBJ1-1	TRBD1	TRBV4-1
TGTGCCAGCAGTGCCCGGTTGGGACACACTCCGGCGAACATTCAGTACTTC	CASSARLGHTPANIQYF	TRBJ2-4	NA	TRBV7-9
TGCGCCAGTTCACCCGGGACAGCCCGGTACGAGCAGTACTTC	CASSPGTARYEQYF	TRBJ2-7	TRBD1	TRBV10-1
TGTGCCAGCAGTGCCCCTGGACAGGGGGACGGAAACACCATATATTTT	CASSAPGQGDGNTIYF	TRBJ1-3	TRBD1	TRBV2